Below are 27 T cell receptor beta chains sequenced from a single sample in a study of blood T cell repertoires in COVID-19. Assay used: immunoSEQ multiplex PCR; TCRdb lists only in-frame clones, some missing. Of about 460,000 clones in the sample, about 85% were seen once. The sample taken for sequencing was PBMCs or T cells enriched from blood (not recorded which). The receptors stem from an older woman who had recovered from COVID-19.

The chain joins TRBV5-6 to TRBJ1-5, with TRBD1 matching 9 bases. The CDR3 has 18 residues. The germline gives CDR1 SGHDT, CDR2 YYEEEE. V shed 4 bases and J 1 base; nucleotides not matched to a gene: 12. CDR3: CASSRYYRDRVSNQPQHF. CDR3 DNA: TGTGCCAGCAGCCGATACTACCGGGACAGGGTAAGCAATCAGCCCCAGCATTTT.

V and J are TRBV5-5 and TRBJ1-2; D possibly corresponds to TRBD1 (5 bases). Germline V gives CDR1 SGHKS, CDR2 YYEKEE (reference sequence). V was clipped by 0 bases and J by 4 bases, with 10 bases between them. CDR3 length: 14 residues. CDR3 protein: CASSLADSPYGYTF. Here the CDR3 DNA reads TGTGCCAGCAGCTTGGCCGACAGCCCCTATGGCTACACCTTC.

The CDR3 reads CATRTSRDRETQYF. CDR3 DNA: TGTGCCACCCGGACTAGCAGGGATCGAGAGACCCAGTACTTC. The chain couples TRBV10-3 to TRBJ2-5; 8 bases line up with TRBD2. Germline CDR1 ENHRY, CDR2 SYGVKD. With V trimmed by 10 bases and J by 4 bases, 11 bases remained unmatched. This CDR3 is 14 amino acids long.

The CDR3 DNA is TGTGCCAGCAGTGAAAGGATAGGGGCAGGGGGTGGCTATGGCTACACCTTC. Its protein is CASSERIGAGGGYGYTF. V is TRBV6-1 and J is TRBJ1-2, with 7 nucleotides matching TRBD1. CDR3 length: 17 amino acids. Germline assignment: CDR1 MNHNS and CDR2 SASEGT. Losses at the gene ends were 2 bases for V and 4 bases for J; bases not matched to a gene: 13.

The V and J genes are TRBV4-2 and TRBJ2-7; 7 bases agree with TRBD2. V shed 0 bases, J shed 5 bases, and the junction held 4 bases outside the gene matches. The CDR3 is 14 residues long. From germline, CDR1 is LGHNA and CDR2 YNFKEQ. Here the CDR3 reads CASSQDGRSDEQYF. The CDR3 coding sequence is TGTGCCAGCAGCCAAGACGGGAGGTCGGACGAGCAGTACTTC.

This chain joins TRBV4-1 and TRBJ2-2; TRBD1 matches 9 bases. The germline V gene encodes CDR1 MGHRA and CDR2 YSYEKL. The CDR3 runs to 17 residues. The V segment lost 4 bases and the J segment 7 bases; nucleotides outside the gene matches: 13. CDR3 sequence (DNA): TGCGCCAGCAGCCTCGAAACAGGGGGCCTTAGTAGCGGGGAGCTGTTTTTT. Its protein product is CASSLETGGLSSGELFF.

The gene calls are TRBV6-5 and TRBJ2-5; TRBD1 matches 11 bases. Germline CDR1 reads MNHEY; CDR2 reads SVGAGI. This CDR3 region has 15 residues. CDR3: CAYSRTGGLQETQYF. CDR3 nucleotide sequence: TGTGCATATTCAAGGACAGGGGGCCTCCAAGAGACCCAGTACTTC.

J is TRBJ1-2 and V is TRBV5-4, with 8 bases fitting TRBD1. The CDR3 consists of 15 residues. The V gene end was trimmed by 6 bases and the J gene end by 4 bases; junction bases not matched to a gene: 11. CDR1 SGHNT and CDR2 YYREEE come from the germline V gene (reference sequence). The CDR3 protein is CASTDTRGLGYGYTF. In DNA, the CDR3 is TGTGCCAGCACCGATACCAGGGGGCTGGGCTATGGCTACACCTTC.

The genes are TRBV7-2 and TRBJ2-7; D is perhaps TRBD1 (7 bases). V lost 3 bases and J 10 bases, leaving 16 bases between the germline ends. Germline CDR1 and CDR2: SGHTA and FQGNSA. This CDR3 is built from 13 residues. CDR3 sequence reads: CASSFPSRGEQYV. The CDR3 DNA is TGTGCCAGCAGCTTCCCCTCCAGGGGGGAACAGTACGTC.

The sample holds one count of this clone. V gene TRBV5-4 combines with J gene TRBJ2-7; no reliable D call. Germline V gene lookup returns CDR1 SGHNT and CDR2 YYREEE (reference sequence). V dropped 1 base and J dropped 1 base, with 9 bases sitting between them. This CDR3 region has 14 residues. CDR3 protein: CASSLRDTSYEQYF. The DNA for the CDR3 is TGTGCCAGCAGCTTGAGAGACACTTCCTACGAGCAGTACTTC. Supplemented by reference TRBV5-4 and TRBJ2-7, the full variable domain reads ETGVTQSPTHLIKTRGQQVTLRCSSQSGHNTVSWYQQALGQGPQFIFQYYREEENGRGNFPPRFSGLQFPNYSSELNVNALELDDSALYLCASSLRDTSYEQYFGPGTRLTVT.

This chain uses TRBV5-1 with TRBJ2-2; D might be TRBD2 (5 bases). Germline V gene lookup returns CDR1 SGHRS and CDR2 YFSETQ. Trimming shortened V by 0 bases and J by 1 base, and 10 bases separated the two germline ends. The CDR3 has 16 amino acids. Here the CDR3 DNA reads TGCGCCAGCAGCTTGGCCCTCGCGGGGAACACCGGGGAGCTGTTTTTT. Protein: CASSLALAGNTGELFF.

This sequence joins TRBV5-1 and TRBJ1-6; 7 bases map to TRBD1. This CDR3 spans 15 amino acids. The trim removed 0 bases at V and 5 bases at J, leaving 2 bases unmatched. Germline V gene sequence: CDR1 SGHRS, CDR2 YFSETQ. In nucleotides, the CDR3 is TGCGCCAGCAGCTTGGTAGGGGGCCATAATTCACCCCTCCACTTT. Translation gives CASSLVGGHNSPLHF. The full variable domain, completed using reference TRBV5-1 and TRBJ1-6, is KAGVTQTPRYLIKTRGQQVTLSCSPISGHRSVSWYQQTPGQGLQFLFEYFSETQRNKGNFPGRFSGRQFSNSRSEMNVSTLELGDSALYLCASSLVGGHNSPLHFGNGTRLTVT.

The V and J genes are TRBV10-1 and TRBJ2-4; 8 positions match TRBD1. The CDR3 spans 15 residues. After removal of 7 bases from V and 6 bases from J, the junction contained 11 bases not matched to a gene. Germline values: CDR1 WNHNN, CDR2 SYGVQD (reference sequence). CDR3 sequence (DNA): TGCGCCAGCATGCAGGGGGCCCGACCAGGAAACATTCAGTACTTC. Translation: CASMQGARPGNIQYF.

J is TRBJ2-3 and V is TRBV4-1; D remains ambiguous. Germline V gene lookup returns CDR1 MGHRA and CDR2 YSYEKL. Trimming removed 4 bases from V and 0 bases from J, with 5 bases in between. CDR3 length: 13 amino acids. The CDR3 sequence: CASSRSSTDTQYF. The CDR3 DNA reads as TGCGCCAGCAGCCGTAGTAGCACAGATACGCAGTATTTT.

V gene TRBV30 combines with J gene TRBJ1-1; 7 nucleotides match TRBD1. This CDR3 comprises 13 residues. The ends lost 2 bases at V and 2 bases at J; junction bases unmatched: 2. Germline CDR1 is GTSNPN and CDR2 is SVGIG (reference sequence). The CDR3 here is CAWSWDSNTEAFF. CDR3 nucleotides: TGTGCCTGGAGTTGGGACAGTAACACTGAAGCTTTCTTT.

The chain combines TRBV7-2 with TRBJ1-2; unclear D gene. The ends were cut back, 3 bases at V and 5 bases at J, with 13 bases in the middle. CDR1 SGHTA and CDR2 FQGNSA come from the germline V gene. The length of the CDR3 is 14 residues. The CDR3 loop is CASSLTGNPYGYTF. In DNA, the CDR3 is TGTGCCAGCAGCTTGACGGGGAACCCTTATGGCTACACCTTC.

The genes are TRBV7-9 and TRBJ1-4; TRBD1 matches 7 bases. Germline values: CDR1 SEHNR, CDR2 FQNEAQ (reference sequence). V gave up 1 base and J gave up 0 bases; unmatched junction bases: 8. The CDR3 extends over 18 amino acids. In nucleotides, the CDR3 is TGTGCCAGCAGCTTAGTAAGAGGGACAGCTGCAACTAATGAAAAACTGTTTTTT. This sequence encodes CASSLVRGTAATNEKLFF.

The V call is TRBV4-2, the J call TRBJ2-4; 15 bases line up with TRBD2. From germline, CDR1 is LGHNA and CDR2 YNFKEQ. V lost 0 bases and J lost 0; bases outside the gene matches: 6. This CDR3 region has 20 residues. The DNA of the CDR3 is TGTGCCAGCAGCCAAGAGGGACTAGCGGGGGGACAACTAGCCAAAAACATTCAGTACTTC. Its translation: CASSQEGLAGGQLAKNIQYF.

The chain has TRBV27 and TRBJ1-6, with D possibly matching TRBD1 (6 bases). This CDR3 is 15 amino acids long. V shed 10 bases and J shed 0 bases, with 13 bases lying between them. CDR1 is MNHEY, CDR2 SMNVEV, per germline (reference sequence). The CDR3 nucleotides are TGTGCCACCAGAGGGGGAAGCTCCTATAATTCACCCCTCCACTTT. Encoded protein: CATRGGSSYNSPLHF.

The rearrangement joins TRBV10-3 to TRBJ2-3; TRBD2 matches 11 bases. V shed 4 bases, J shed 4 bases, and the junction held 13 bases outside the gene matches. Germline V gives CDR1 ENHRY, CDR2 SYGVKD. The CDR3 loop spans 18 amino acids. CDR3 loop: CAISALGASGGLPDTQYF. The CDR3 DNA is TGTGCCATCAGTGCGCTTGGGGCTAGCGGGGGGCTCCCAGATACGCAGTATTTT.

The genes are TRBV11-2 and TRBJ2-5, with TRBD1 matching over 9 bases. The trim removed 5 bases at V and 5 bases at J, leaving 3 bases unmatched. CDR3 length equals 13 residues. The germline CDR1 and CDR2 sequences are SGHAT and FQNNGV. The CDR3 region is CASSRGQGETQYF. CDR3 DNA: TGTGCCAGCAGCCGTGGACAGGGGGAGACCCAGTACTTC.

This clone was recorded only once. The genes are TRBV7-8 and TRBJ2-7; D is possibly TRBD1 (5 bases). The CDR3 is made up of 14 amino acids. Per the germline V gene, CDR1 is SGHVS and CDR2 is FQNEAQ. V was cut by 4 bases and J by 2 bases, with 12 bases left in between. The CDR3 region is CASSSWGRAYEQYV. As DNA, the CDR3 is TGTGCCAGCAGCTCATGGGGCCGGGCCTACGAGCAGTACGTC.

The chain links TRBV19 to TRBJ1-4; 9 bases align to TRBD1. CDR3 length: 14 residues. The V gene end was trimmed by 9 bases and the J gene end by 5 bases; junction bases not matched to a gene: 7. Germline lookup yields CDR1 LNHDA and CDR2 SQIVND (reference sequence). The CDR3 DNA reads as TGTGCCAGCCAGGACAGGGGCGAAAATGAAAAACTGTTTTTT. It is translated as CASQDRGENEKLFF.

The chain uses TRBV19 and TRBJ1-4; 9 positions agree with TRBD1. The germline V gene has CDR1 LNHDA and CDR2 SQIVND (reference sequence). J was trimmed by 7 bases and V by 11 bases; bases with no gene match: 5. The CDR3 has 12 amino acids. Here the CDR3 reads CAVKDRGEKLFF. CDR3 DNA sequence: TGTGCCGTAAAGGACAGGGGTGAAAAACTGTTTTTT.

The rearrangement joins TRBV2 to TRBJ1-4; 10 bases are shared with TRBD1. CDR3 size: 14 residues. Germline V gene data show CDR1 as SNHLY and CDR2 as FYNNEI. V was pared by 5 bases and J by 7 bases, with 4 bases of the junction left unmatched. For the CDR3, the DNA is TGTGCCAGCAGTCGACAGGGGGCTAGTGAAAAACTGTTTTTT. Translating gives CASSRQGASEKLFF.

The rearrangement uses TRBV7-9 and TRBJ2-2; the D gene is possibly TRBD2 (5 bases). V was trimmed by 5 bases and J by 6 bases, leaving 19 bases between them. CDR3 size: 16 residues. Germline V gene lookup returns CDR1 SEHNR and CDR2 FQNEAQ (reference sequence). CDR3 bases: TGTGCCAGCAGCATCCCACTAGGTGCGGTCTCCGGGGAGCTGTTTTTT. It specifies CASSIPLGAVSGELFF.

This clone occurred once. The CDR3 sequence is CASSPGGLAPDNEQFF. CDR3 DNA sequence: TGTGCCAGCTCACCCGGGGGACTAGCCCCTGACAATGAGCAGTTCTTC. This sequence joins TRBV18 and TRBJ2-1, with 9 bases fitting TRBD2. The germline V gene encodes CDR1 KGHSH and CDR2 LQKENI. The CDR3 has 16 residues. V trimming: 3 bases; J trimming: 5 bases; junction bases outside the gene matches: 8.